This passage covers 9 T cell receptor beta chains from one sample sequenced in a study of blood T cell repertoires in COVID-19. The table came from immunoSEQ multiplex PCR; TCRdb's copy has only in-frame clones and leaves some out. The sample gives around 250,000 clones, about 90% of which show up once; 3.1% is in the top ten. Source material: PBMCs or T cells enriched from blood (not recorded which). Every receptor here comes from a woman in her forties who had been exposed to COVID-19.

V usage is TRBV27 and J usage is TRBJ1-1; D is possibly TRBD1 (6 bases). V lost 5 bases to trimming and J lost 5 bases, with 18 bases between them. This CDR3 is built from 15 residues. Germline assignment: CDR1 MNHEY and CDR2 SMNVEV (reference sequence). This CDR3 is CASSPRGALWTEAFF. The CDR3 DNA is TGTGCCAGCAGTCCGCGGGGGGCGCTGTGGACTGAAGCTTTCTTT.

V is TRBV28 and J is TRBJ1-4; 9 bases fit TRBD1. In germline, CDR1 is MDHEN, CDR2 SYDVKM. J lost 5 bases, V lost 4 bases, and 8 bases had no gene match. There are 16 residues in the CDR3. CDR3 coding DNA: TGTGCCAGCAGTTCCGGACAGGGGCCTAAGAATGAAAAACTGTTTTTT. It codes for CASSSGQGPKNEKLFF.

The chain is built from TRBV7-2 and TRBJ2-3, with 13 bases that match TRBD2. V lost 5 bases to trimming and J lost 5 bases; unmatched junction nucleotides: 7. The CDR3 is 16 amino acids. CDR1 SGHTA and CDR2 FQGNSA come from the germline V gene. The CDR3 DNA is TGTGCCAGCAGCCAAACTAGCGGGGGGGCGGTAGATACGCAGTATTTT. Amino acids: CASSQTSGGAVDTQYF.

This clone was found once. The chain is built from TRBV9 and TRBJ1-6; 12 bases fit TRBD1. Trimming removed 3 bases from V and 9 bases from J; junction bases left unmatched: 13. CDR1 SGDLS and CDR2 YYNGEE come from the germline V gene. The CDR3 loop spans 18 amino acids. As DNA, the CDR3 is TGTGCCAGCAGCGCCGGGACAGGGGGCCTCGGGACGGTTTCACCCCTCCACTTT. Amino acid sequence: CASSAGTGGLGTVSPLHF.

The chain carries TRBV5-5 and TRBJ2-4; D remains unclear. This CDR3 has 18 residues. V lost 2 bases, J lost 5 bases, and 23 bases lay in between. Per the germline V gene, CDR1 is SGHKS and CDR2 is YYEKEE (reference sequence). In DNA form, the CDR3 reads TGTGCCAGCAGCTTCGAGTGGAGTAGGAATATTCGCGAAAACATTCAGTACTTC. Its translation is CASSFEWSRNIRENIQYF.

The chain combines TRBV2 with TRBJ2-7; TRBD2 is a possible D gene (5 bases). The V and J ends lost 5 bases and 8 bases respectively, with 13 bases between them. Germline CDR1 reads SNHLY; CDR2 reads FYNNEI. The CDR3 is 12 amino acids. The CDR3 region has the DNA TGTGCCAGCAGTTCAACTAGGTCGAAGCAGTACGTC. Protein product: CASSSTRSKQYV.

The genes are TRBV10-3 and TRBJ2-1, with unresolved D. The CDR3 is 11 residues long. Germline V gives CDR1 ENHRY, CDR2 SYGVKD. Trimming removed 11 bases at V and 6 bases at J, with 11 bases between. The CDR3 DNA is TGTGCCTCCAAAGCCGGCAATGAGCAGTTCTTC. It is translated as CASKAGNEQFF.

The chain joins TRBV29-1 to TRBJ2-3, with 11 positions matching TRBD2. Germline lookup yields CDR1 SQVTM and CDR2 ANQGSEA. There are 15 residues in the CDR3. V lost 7 bases and J lost 2; bases outside the gene matches: 8. The DNA of the CDR3 is TGCAGCGCTGCACGGACTAGCGGGTACACAGATACGCAGTATTTT. This gives the protein CSAARTSGYTDTQYF.

J is TRBJ2-5 and V is TRBV7-9; no clear D. From germline, CDR1 is SEHNR and CDR2 FQNEAQ (reference sequence). V lost 2 bases and J lost 2, with 6 bases in between. The CDR3 consists of 13 residues. The CDR3 coding sequence is TGTGCCAGCAGCTTATTACAGCAAGAGACCCAGTACTTC. The encoded protein is CASSLLQQETQYF.